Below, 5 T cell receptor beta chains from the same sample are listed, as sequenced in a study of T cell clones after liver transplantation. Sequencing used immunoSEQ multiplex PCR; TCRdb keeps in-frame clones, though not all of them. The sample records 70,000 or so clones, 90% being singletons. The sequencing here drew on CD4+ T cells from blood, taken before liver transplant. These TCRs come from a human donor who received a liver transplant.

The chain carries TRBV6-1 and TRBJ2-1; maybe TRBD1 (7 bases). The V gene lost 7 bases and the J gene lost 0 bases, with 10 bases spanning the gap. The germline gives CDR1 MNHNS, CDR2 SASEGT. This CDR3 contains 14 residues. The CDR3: CASIQGGSYNEQFF. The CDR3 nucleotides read TGTGCCAGCATCCAGGGGGGCTCCTACAATGAGCAGTTCTTC.

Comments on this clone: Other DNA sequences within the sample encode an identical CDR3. The CDR3 region has the DNA TGTGCCAGCTCACCGGGACAGGGGCGAAACACTGAAGCTTTCTTT. Translating it yields CASSPGQGRNTEAFF. This chain connects TRBV18 to TRBJ1-1; 10 positions match TRBD1. V dropped 3 bases and J dropped 2; count of bases not matched to a gene: 3. CDR1 is KGHSH and CDR2 is LQKENI in the germline V gene. The CDR3 loop spans 15 amino acids.

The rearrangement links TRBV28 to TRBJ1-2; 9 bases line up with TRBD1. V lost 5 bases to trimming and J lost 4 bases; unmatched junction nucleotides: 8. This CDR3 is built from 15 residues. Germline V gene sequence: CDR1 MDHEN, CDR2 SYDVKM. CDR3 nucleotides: TGTGCCAGCAGTCCCGGACAGGGGACATTCTATGGCTACACCTTC. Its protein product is CASSPGQGTFYGYTF.

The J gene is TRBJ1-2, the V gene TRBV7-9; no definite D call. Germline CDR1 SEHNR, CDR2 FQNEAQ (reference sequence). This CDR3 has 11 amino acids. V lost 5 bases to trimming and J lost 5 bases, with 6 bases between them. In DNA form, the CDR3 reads TGTGCCAGCAGCCACGAATATGGCTACACCTTC. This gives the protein CASSHEYGYTF.

In nucleotides, the CDR3 is TGTGCCAGCAGCGCATTCACAGATACGCAGTATTTT. Translated: CASSAFTDTQYF. The V and J genes are TRBV28 and TRBJ2-3; D gene uncertain. Germline V CDR1 and CDR2: MDHEN, SYDVKM. V was clipped by 6 bases and J by 2 bases, with 6 bases between them. There are 12 residues in the CDR3.